The T cell receptor (beta chain) described here comes from a study of cytomegalovirus exposure and HLA in healthy donors. PCR amplification relied on 60 Vbeta primers (plus 13 Jbeta primers). Produced via immunoSEQ multiplex PCR; TCRdb's table is partial and in-frame only. The repertoire consists of under 95,000 clones, with around 81% occurring once and the leading ten covering around 0.96%. The CDR3 is made up of 14 amino acids. The germline gives CDR1 MNHEY, CDR2 SVGAGI. With regard to this clone: Relative to the germline gene, one junction end is altered; a read error may explain this.

The receptor's source is a male donor in good health and CMV-seronegative. Sequencing was performed on PBMCs. This sequence joins TRBV6-5 and TRBJ1-2, with a possible D match to TRBD1 (5 bases). The CDR3: CASRDTRRVGGYPF. The CDR3 nucleotides read TGTGCCAGTCGAGATACACGCAGGGTCGGTGGCTACCCCTTC.